This T cell receptor beta chain was observed in a study of cytotoxic CD8 clonotypes in ibrutinib-treated CLL. Sequencing sought depths of 1 in 200,000 to 1 in 1 million T cells. The table came from immunoSEQ multiplex PCR; TCRdb's copy has only in-frame clones and leaves some out. This sample has 250,000 to 350,000 clones, with 60% to 80% found just once. Findings and limits, study-wide: There were differences in sampling times between sustained-remission and progressing patients.

The germline V and J ends were trimmed by 0 bases and 6 bases, with 1 base remaining between them. Germline V gene sequence: CDR1 SGHRS, CDR2 YFSETQ. The CDR3 extends over 11 amino acids. The TCR beta libraries used approximately 2 micrograms of genomic DNA that came from cryopreserved PBMCs. In the case of this clone: The target antigen is unknown.

The chain employs TRBV5-1 and TRBJ1-5, with unresolved D. The specimen comprised PBMCs, sampled at disease progression, from a patient treated with ibrutinib. This sequence was found in a human donor with chronic lymphocytic leukemia. The CDR3 sequence is CASSLGQPQHF. CDR3 DNA sequence: TGCGCCAGCAGCTTGGGTCAGCCCCAGCATTTT.